The subject of this entry is one TCR beta chain. Its antigen is still unknown. The record originates from a study of cytomegalovirus exposure and HLA in healthy donors. Researchers ran the PCR with 60 Vbeta and 13 Jbeta primers. Only in-frame clones appear in the TCRdb table, and some are missing; sequencing was by immunoSEQ multiplex PCR. The profile shows under 250,000 clones, 76% of them singletons. Trimming removed 4 bases at V and 0 bases at J, with 14 bases between. Germline CDR1 reads SGDLS; CDR2 reads YYNGEE. This CDR3 is built from 16 residues. General observations from the study: HLA allele associations emerged for about 16,000 TCR beta sequences in a later analysis, at 0.05 false discovery rate. Reportedly, a later analysis found an Asian-associated ancestry cluster had fewer N-insertions than the approximately 700-donor mean. Researchers left out some V segments, among them TRBV6-2 and TRBV6-3, as indistinguishable.

Sequencing input: PBMCs. This clonotype was sampled from a man between 18 and 35 years old in good health and CMV-seronegative. This chain joins TRBV9 and TRBJ1-3, with D possibly matching TRBD1 (6 bases). The CDR3 is CASSPRTVDSGNTIYF. The CDR3 DNA is TGTGCCAGCAGCCCGCGGACAGTAGACTCTGGAAACACCATATATTTT. Drawing the rest from reference TRBV9 and TRBJ1-3, the complete variable domain is DSGVTQTPKHLITATGQRVTLRCSPRSGDLSVYWYQQSLDQGLQFLIQYYNGEERAKGNILERFSAQQFPDLHSELNLSSLELGDSALYFCASSPRTVDSGNTIYFGEGSWLTVV.